Listed here are 16 T cell receptor beta chains from one sample, sequenced in a study of tumor-infiltrating lymphocytes in primary liver carcinoma. DNA and RNA were both co-extracted from approximately 20-30 mg of bulk tissue that had not been sorted. The input was approximately 0.45 ug total RNA; TCR beta cDNA was made from it with a constant-region primer. Libraries of TCR beta came from three nested multiplex PCR rounds with slightly modified ARM-PCR. PCR rounds one and two used TRBV1-TRBV30 forward primers with a C-beta reverse primer for about 9 cycles each. TCRdb re-analysed the multiplex PCR reads in MiXCR, keeping a single row per CDR3 protein. The sample yields some 190,000 distinct CDR3 sequences, around 85% seen once. The specimen was tumor tissue from primary liver carcinoma. The receptors were gathered from a man aged 40-55 years with primary liver carcinoma and hepatitis B virus infection.

V and J are TRBV5-4 and TRBJ2-3, with TRBD2 identical over 7 bases. Per germline, CDR1 SGHNT and CDR2 YYREEE (reference sequence). This CDR3 region has 17 residues. V trimming: 4 bases; J trimming: 2 bases; junction bases outside the gene matches: 13. This chain's CDR3 is CASSAGTNELLTDTQYF. The CDR3 DNA reads TGTGCCAGCAGCGCAGGGACTAACGAGCTGCTCACAGATACGCAGTATTTT. The variable domain in full, with the rest retrieved from reference TRBV5-4 and TRBJ2-3, is ETGVTQSPTHLIKTRGQQVTLRCSSQSGHNTVSWYQQALGQGPQFIFQYYREEENGRGNFPPRFSGLQFPNYSSELNVNALELDDSALYLCASSAGTNELLTDTQYFGPGTRLTVL.

The chain uses TRBV11-1 and TRBJ2-3; D remains ambiguous. The CDR3 consists of 19 residues. V dropped 4 bases and J dropped 1 base, with 24 bases sitting between them. The germline CDR1 and CDR2 sequences are SGHAT and FQDESV (reference sequence). CDR3 DNA: TGTGCCAGCAGCTCTTGGGGAAGCCCTGTTAGAGCCCGCACAGATACGCAGTATTTT. It codes for CASSSWGSPVRARTDTQYF.

The rearrangement uses TRBV4-2 and TRBJ2-1; 9 positions match TRBD2. The CDR3 sequence is 17 residues long. CDR1 and CDR2 (germline): LGHNA, YNFKEQ. CDR3 region: CESSQEVAGASYNEQFF. DNA for the CDR3: TGTGAAAGCAGCCAAGAGGTAGCGGGGGCATCCTACAATGAGCAGTTCTTC.

The chain uses TRBV29-1 and TRBJ2-5; tentative D call: TRBD1 (6 bases). The germline V gene has CDR1 SQVTM and CDR2 ANQGSEA. The CDR3 runs 12 residues. The CDR3 DNA reads as TGCAGAGGTTTGGACAGTGGAGGGACCCAGTACTTC. Translating gives CRGLDSGGTQYF.

Comment on this clonotype: This CDR3 is missing its conserved last phenylalanine or tryptophan, likely due to a read error. The rearrangement joins TRBV12-3 or TRBV12-4 to TRBJ2-1; TRBD2 agrees at 10 bases. V gave up 8 bases and J gave up 8 bases; unmatched junction bases: 12. The length of the CDR3 is 15 residues. The CDR3: CASALGVAGGDEQFL. DNA of the CDR3: TGTGCCAGCGCCCTGGGAGTAGCGGGAGGCGATGAGCAGTTCTTA.

Points on this clonotype: The junction differs from germline at one of its ends, possibly a read error. This chain links TRBV29-1 with TRBJ1-5, with 7 bases that match TRBD1. The CDR3 contains 14 residues. Germline values: CDR1 SQVTM, CDR2 ANQGSEA. The CDR3: CSVATGRKSQLQHF. The CDR3 DNA sequence: TGCAGCGTAGCGACAGGGAGAAAAAGTCAGCTCCAGCATTTT.

The chain employs TRBV29-1 and TRBJ1-1; no clear D. The CDR3 runs to 14 residues. The germline CDR1 and CDR2 sequences are SQVTM and ANQGSEA. This CDR3 reads CNVSLGWMNTEAFF. Written as DNA, the CDR3 is TGCAACGTCTCCCTGGGGTGGATGAACACTGAAGCTTTCTTT.

The chain employs TRBV6-1 and TRBJ2-7; TRBD1 agrees at 10 bases. Trimming cost V 10 bases and J 13 bases; bases outside gene matches: 16. Germline lookup yields CDR1 MNHNS and CDR2 SASEGT. The CDR3 is 13 residues long. The CDR3 reads CATETGGHYDQYF. The CDR3 nucleotides read TGTGCCACCGAGACAGGGGGCCACTACGACCAATACTTC.

For this clonotype: The missing conserved phenylalanine or tryptophan at the end of this CDR3 makes a read error likely. The rearrangement uses TRBV10-1 and TRBJ1-1, with D perhaps matching TRBD1 (6 bases). From germline, CDR1 is WNHNN and CDR2 SYGVQD (reference sequence). CDR3 length: 13 amino acids. Trimming removed 2 bases at V and 4 bases at J, with 8 bases between. CDR3 nucleotides: TGCGCCAGCAGTGAGAAAGGGGGCACTGAAGCTTTCATT. Translation: CASSEKGGTEAFI.

About this clonotype itself: The junction departs from the called germline gene at one end, perhaps through a read error. The chain combines TRBV5-6 with TRBJ2-7; D unclear. Germline-derived CDR1 and CDR2 are SGHDT and YYEEEE. The CDR3 extends over 16 amino acids. CDR3 nucleotides: TGTGCCATCAGCTTGTCTGGGGTAGCTAGTACCTACGAGCAGTACTTC. It translates to CAISLSGVASTYEQYF. Complete variable domain (other parts from reference TRBV5-6 and TRBJ2-7): DAGVTQSPTHLIKTRGQQVTLRCSPKSGHDTVSWYQQALGQGPQFIFQYYEEEERQRGNFPDRFSGHQFPNYSSELNVNALLLGDSALYLCAISLSGVASTYEQYFGPGTRLTVT.

The chain carries TRBV6-1 and TRBJ1-5; a possible D gene is TRBD1 (5 bases). V dropped 4 bases and J dropped 5 bases, with 9 bases sitting between them. The CDR3 sequence is 13 residues long. Germline V lookup: CDR1 MNHNS, CDR2 SASEGT. The CDR3 reads CASSVGLYQPQHF. For the CDR3, the DNA is TGTGCCAGCAGTGTGGGGCTCTATCAGCCCCAGCATTTT.

Details on this clonotype: The conserved final phenylalanine or tryptophan is absent from the CDR3, which likely points to a read error. The DNA is left out, because the CDR3 cannot be placed on it with certainty; the CDR3 is given as TCRdb lists it. The chain has TRBV24-1 and TRBJ1-1; the table calls TRBD1, which could not be checked here. Per the germline V gene, CDR1 is KGHDR and CDR2 is SFDVKD. Termini included, the CDR3 measures 15 amino acids. CDR3 sequence reads: CATSGVGAENTETFL.

On this clonotype: A junction boundary mismatches the germline segment, possibly from a read error. J is TRBJ2-1 and V is TRBV30, with 8 bases that match TRBD2. CDR1 and CDR2 from the germline V gene are GTSNPN and SVGIG (reference sequence). The CDR3 runs 13 residues. The chain's CDR3 is CAWTSGGKYEQLF. The CDR3 DNA is TGCGCCTGGACGTCGGGAGGGAAGTATGAGCAGCTCTTC.

Worth noting for this clonotype: One end of the junction does not line up with germline, which may come from a read error. The genes are TRBV6-6 and TRBJ2-5; D not certain. The CDR3 spans 12 residues. CDR1 is MNHNY, CDR2 SVGAGI, per germline (reference sequence). CDR3 nucleotides: TGTACCAGGAGCCCTGTCGCGGAGACCCAGTACTTC. This encodes CTRSPVAETQYF.

Remarks on this clonotype: One end of the junction is discordant with germline, which a read error may explain. The chain links TRBV29-1 to TRBJ2-2, with D perhaps matching TRBD1 or TRBD2 (5 bases each). This CDR3 comprises 14 residues. The germline gives CDR1 SQVTM, CDR2 ANQGSEA. The CDR3 region is CSVLGQGPTGELFF. The CDR3 DNA reads TGCAGCGTCCTCGGTCAGGGACCCACTGGGGAGCTCTTTTTT.

Details on this clonotype: One base away lies a much larger clone, so this may be a sequencing read error. The conserved phenylalanine or tryptophan normally closing the CDR3 is absent here, so this likely arose from a read error. The J gene is TRBJ2-6, the V gene TRBV28; D is uncertain. CDR3 length equals 15 residues. Per the germline V gene, CDR1 is MDHEN and CDR2 is SYDVKM. Trimming took off 5 bases at V and 5 bases at J, with 13 bases between the two ends. CDR3 in DNA: TGTGCCAGCAGTGTCTCTAGTGACTGGGCCAACGTCCTGACTTCC. Its translation is CASSVSSDWANVLTS.